This TCR beta chain was recorded in a study of blood T cell repertoires in COVID-19. Background on the study: The samples span acute and convalescent COVID-19 from the United States, Italy and Spain. PBMCs, B-cell-depleted T cells, or T cells were the source of the cDNA or gDNA that made up the material.

This clone appeared once. This CDR3 is 16 amino acids long. V trimming: 3 bases; J trimming: 1 base; junction bases outside the gene matches: 5. Looked up from germline, CDR1 is SGHTA and CDR2 is FQGNSA. Authors' analysis steps: The assay estimated nucleated cells by amplifying reference gene primers. Sequencing used immunoSEQ multiplex PCR; TCRdb keeps in-frame clones, though not all of them. That table supplies the V and J calls and clone size; D and trimming were determined from the DNA. The sample contains over 200,000 clones, roughly nine tenths of which appear only once. This chain connects TRBV7-2 to TRBJ1-2; 10 bases fit TRBD1. This TCR was sampled from a man between 40 and 49 years old with acute or convalescent COVID-19. The sequenced sample consisted of peripheral blood. CDR3 sequence reads: CASSLRTGGINYGYTF. DNA of the CDR3: TGTGCCAGCAGCTTGCGGACAGGGGGGATTAACTATGGCTACACCTTC.